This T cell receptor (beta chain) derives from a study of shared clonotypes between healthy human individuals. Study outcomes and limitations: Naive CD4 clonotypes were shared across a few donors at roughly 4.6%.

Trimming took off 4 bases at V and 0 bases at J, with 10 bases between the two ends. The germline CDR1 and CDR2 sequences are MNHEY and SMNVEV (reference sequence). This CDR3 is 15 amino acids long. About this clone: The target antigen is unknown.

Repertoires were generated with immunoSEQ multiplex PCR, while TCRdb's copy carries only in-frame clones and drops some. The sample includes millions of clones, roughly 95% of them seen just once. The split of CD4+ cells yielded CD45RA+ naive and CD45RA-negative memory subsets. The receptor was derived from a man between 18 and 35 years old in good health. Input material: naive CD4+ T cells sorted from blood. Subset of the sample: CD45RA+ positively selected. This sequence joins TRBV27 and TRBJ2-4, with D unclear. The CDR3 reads CASSSASLAKNIQYF. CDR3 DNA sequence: TGTGCCAGCAGTTCGGCATCCCTAGCCAAAAACATTCAGTACTTC.